What follows are 22 T cell receptor beta chains derived from one specimen sequenced in a study of cytomegalovirus exposure and HLA in healthy donors (dated by TCRdb to 2017 to 2019). Library prep was done by the immunoSEQ multiplex PCR assay. For the multiplex PCR, a mixture combining 60 forward primers for TCR Vbeta segments and 13 reverse primers for TCR Jbeta segments was used. TCRdb took this table from immuneACCESS and kept in-frame rearrangements with V and J called. Such tables lack part of the clones; where checked against another copy, unresolved V genes explain under half of the gap, and the rest is unexplained. Counted in this sample were roughly 56,000 clones; approximately 87% of them appeared once. Approximately 1.3% of the sample is taken by the ten largest. The sequencing input was PBMCs. Receptors originate from a man in his late teens or twenties in good health and CMV-seronegative.

This clone was picked up one time. This chain connects TRBV7-2 to TRBJ1-1, with D perhaps matching TRBD1 (5 bases). Trimming shortened V by 1 base and J by 4 bases, and 13 bases separated the two germline ends. The CDR3 totals 15 residues. The V gene's germline CDR1 is SGHTA and CDR2 FQGNSA. The CDR3 loop is CASSLGGGLVTEAFF. The CDR3 coding sequence is TGTGCCAGCAGCTTAGGTGGGGGGTTGGTCACTGAAGCTTTCTTT. Variable domain in full (rest from reference TRBV7-2 and TRBJ1-1): GAGVSQSPSNKVTEKGKDVELRCDPISGHTALYWYRQSLGQGLEFLIYFQGNSAPDKSGLPSDRFSAERTGGSVSTLTIQRTQQEDSAVYLCASSLGGGLVTEAFFGQGTRLTVV.

The chain is built from TRBV7-6 and TRBJ2-5; 9 nucleotides match TRBD2. The germline CDR1 and CDR2 sequences are SGHVS and FNYEAQ. The CDR3 covers 14 residues. J lost 5 bases, V lost 6 bases, and 7 bases had no gene match. CDR3 in amino acids: CASRFSGGGETQYF. The CDR3 DNA reads as TGTGCCAGCAGGTTTAGCGGGGGAGGGGAGACCCAGTACTTC.

This rearrangement joins TRBV25-1 to TRBJ2-1, with 9 bases that match TRBD1. V was pared by 3 bases and J by 6 bases, with 9 bases of the junction left unmatched. Looked up from germline, CDR1 is MGHDK and CDR2 is SYGVNS. The CDR3 has 16 residues. This CDR3 is CASSDTPGQGGNEQFF. The CDR3 nucleotides read TGTGCCAGCAGTGATACTCCGGGACAGGGAGGCAATGAGCAGTTCTTC.

J is TRBJ2-7 and V is TRBV5-1, with no clear D. V was trimmed by 0 bases and J by 2 bases, leaving 6 bases between them. This CDR3 has 13 residues. In germline, CDR1 is SGHRS, CDR2 YFSETQ. DNA of the CDR3: TGCGCCAGCAGCTTGGACACAGCCTACGAGCAGTACTTC. Encoded protein: CASSLDTAYEQYF. The entire variable domain, with the rest obtained from reference TRBV5-1 and TRBJ2-7, is as follows: KAGVTQTPRYLIKTRGQQVTLSCSPISGHRSVSWYQQTPGQGLQFLFEYFSETQRNKGNFPGRFSGRQFSNSRSEMNVSTLELGDSALYLCASSLDTAYEQYFGPGTRLTVT.

This clone was seen just once. This chain links TRBV9 with TRBJ1-3; no firm D call. Between the trimmed V and J ends, which lost 4 bases and 7 bases, there was a span of 15 bases. Germline CDR1 SGDLS, CDR2 YYNGEE. The CDR3 is 14 residues long. The CDR3 sequence: CASSSEGGMNTIYF. The CDR3 DNA reads TGTGCCAGCAGCTCCGAGGGAGGGATGAACACCATATATTTT.

The rearrangement links TRBV5-4 to TRBJ1-4, with unresolved D. The CDR3 extends over 12 amino acids. Trimming took off 3 bases at V and 8 bases at J, with 8 bases between the two ends. Germline CDR1 reads SGHNT; CDR2 reads YYREEE (reference sequence). In nucleotides, the CDR3 is TGTGCCAGCAGCTCGGGGAAAGAAAAACTGTTTTTT. It encodes CASSSGKEKLFF.

The chain links TRBV2 to TRBJ1-5; 9 nucleotides align to TRBD1. This CDR3 is 15 amino acids long. The J segment lost 6 bases and the V segment lost 4 bases, leaving 7 bases of the junction unmatched. Germline-derived CDR1 and CDR2 are SNHLY and FYNNEI. CDR3 residues: CASSVRDRAGQPQHF. The CDR3 DNA reads as TGTGCCAGCAGTGTCCGGGACAGGGCGGGTCAGCCCCAGCATTTT.

The chain links TRBV6-1 to TRBJ2-7; D is perhaps TRBD2 (6 bases). The V end was cut by 3 bases, the J end by 2 bases, with 11 bases between. Germline V CDR1 and CDR2: MNHNS, SASEGT. The CDR3 loop spans 14 amino acids. For the CDR3, the DNA is TGTGCCAGCAGTGATATTGGAGGGGCCTACGAGCAGTACTTC. Encoded protein: CASSDIGGAYEQYF.

The chain has TRBV2 and TRBJ1-6; 7 nucleotides line up with TRBD1. From germline, CDR1 is SNHLY and CDR2 FYNNEI. This CDR3 has 14 amino acids. V shed 5 bases, J shed 7 bases, and the junction held 5 bases outside the gene matches. CDR3: CASSRQGSNSPLHF. The CDR3 region has the DNA TGTGCCAGCAGTAGACAGGGCTCAAATTCACCCCTCCACTTT.

The V call is TRBV5-1, the J call TRBJ2-5, with 12 bases aligning to TRBD2. Trimming removed 3 bases from V and 5 bases from J; junction bases left unmatched: 14. The CDR3 spans 18 residues. The germline gives CDR1 SGHRS, CDR2 YFSETQ. CDR3 nucleotide sequence: TGCGCCAGCAGCTCTACTAGCTTGACTAGCGGGGGATGGGAGACCCAGTACTTC. This encodes CASSSTSLTSGGWETQYF.

The chain recombines TRBV28 with TRBJ2-7, with D perhaps TRBD1 (6 bases). V lost 6 bases to trimming and J lost 4 bases, with 16 bases between them. The CDR3 has 14 residues. Looked up from germline, CDR1 is MDHEN and CDR2 is SYDVKM. CDR3 DNA: TGTGCCAGCAGAGGTCCCGGGACACTTTACGAGCAGTACTTC. It specifies CASRGPGTLYEQYF.

Here the CDR3 reads CASSLSRAYEQYF. DNA of the CDR3: TGTGCCAGCTCACTCTCCCGTGCCTACGAGCAGTACTTC. The chain couples TRBV18 to TRBJ2-7; no reliable D call. This CDR3 comprises 13 residues. Trimming left V 4 bases short and J 2 bases short, with 9 bases between. CDR1 and CDR2 from the germline V gene are KGHSH and LQKENI.

The chain links TRBV18 to TRBJ1-3, with TRBD1 as a possible D gene (6 bases). Trimming shortened V by 5 bases and J by 2 bases, and 16 bases separated the two germline ends. CDR1 is KGHSH and CDR2 is LQKENI in the germline V gene. The CDR3 has 16 residues. CDR3 DNA sequence: TGTGCCAGCTCATCAACGGCAGGGGATGCTGGAAACACCATATATTTT. This encodes CASSSTAGDAGNTIYF.

In this sample, this clone turned up once. The chain has TRBV4-1 and TRBJ2-7, with a tentative D call TRBD1 (6 bases). CDR3 length equals 14 residues. CDR1 is MGHRA, CDR2 YSYEKL, per germline. V lost 1 base to trimming and J lost 3 bases, with 10 bases between them. The CDR3 here is CASSQGQALYEQYF. DNA of the CDR3: TGCGCCAGCAGCCAAGGACAGGCCCTCTACGAGCAGTACTTC.

The chain recombines TRBV9 with TRBJ2-3; 8 nucleotides match TRBD1. Germline V gene lookup returns CDR1 SGDLS and CDR2 YYNGEE. The CDR3 spans 15 residues. V lost 4 bases, J lost 0 bases, and 4 bases stayed unmatched. CDR3 sequence (DNA): TGTGCCAGCAGCCCATGGGACAGGAGCACAGATACGCAGTATTTT. Protein product: CASSPWDRSTDTQYF.

The rearrangement joins TRBV5-4 to TRBJ1-2, with D tentatively TRBD1 (6 bases). V was pared by 0 bases and J by 4 bases, with 7 bases between. Per germline, CDR1 SGHNT and CDR2 YYREEE (reference sequence). The CDR3 loop spans 13 amino acids. This CDR3 reads CASSLDRAYGYTF. CDR3 sequence (DNA): TGTGCCAGCAGCTTGGACAGGGCCTATGGCTACACCTTC. Full variable domain (missing parts from reference TRBV5-4 and TRBJ1-2): ETGVTQSPTHLIKTRGQQVTLRCSSQSGHNTVSWYQQALGQGPQFIFQYYREEENGRGNFPPRFSGLQFPNYSSELNVNALELDDSALYLCASSLDRAYGYTFGSGTRLTVV.

The V call is TRBV4-1, the J call TRBJ2-7; TRBD1 matches at 9 bases. In germline, CDR1 is MGHRA, CDR2 YSYEKL. The ends lost 3 bases at V and 5 bases at J; junction bases unmatched: 2. This CDR3 comprises 13 residues. Written as DNA, the CDR3 is TGCGCCAGCAGCCACAACAGGGGGCACGAGCAGTACTTC. It yields the protein CASSHNRGHEQYF.

The chain is built from TRBV6-1 and TRBJ1-6; no clear D. Germline-derived CDR1 and CDR2 are MNHNS and SASEGT. The V end was cut by 11 bases, the J end by 0 bases, with 5 bases between. The CDR3 is 12 amino acids. The CDR3, as DNA: TGTGCCGGGAGCTCCTATAATTCACCCCTCCACTTT. Protein sequence: CAGSSYNSPLHF.

This clone was detected only a few times. This same CDR3 is encoded by further DNA sequences in the sample. The chain has TRBV7-9 and TRBJ2-7; D unresolved. Trimming shortened V by 5 bases and J by 0 bases, and 5 bases separated the two germline ends. CDR3 size: 12 residues. Germline V CDR1 and CDR2: SEHNR, FQNEAQ (reference sequence). In DNA, the CDR3 is TGTGCCAGCAGCCCTAGCTCCTACGAGCAGTACTTC. Its translation is CASSPSSYEQYF.

This clone was recorded once. The gene calls are TRBV2 and TRBJ2-1; D is unresolved. Trimming took 7 bases from V and 3 from J, leaving 10 bases between them. Per the germline V gene, CDR1 is SNHLY and CDR2 is FYNNEI. This CDR3 is built from 13 residues. CDR3 loop: CASNALDYNEQFF. CDR3 nucleotide sequence: TGTGCCAGCAACGCTCTAGACTACAATGAGCAGTTCTTC.

This clone was observed a few times. V and J are TRBV5-4 and TRBJ2-7; 7 bases agree with TRBD2. Trimming removed 1 base from V and 8 bases from J; junction bases left unmatched: 9. The CDR3 contains 14 residues. Germline-derived CDR1 and CDR2 are SGHNT and YYREEE (reference sequence). The CDR3 DNA sequence: TGTGCCAGCAGCTTGTCAGCGGGGCGGGTCAAGCAGTACTTC. It encodes CASSLSAGRVKQYF.

V gene TRBV10-3 combines with J gene TRBJ2-7; D not resolved. Germline CDR1 and CDR2: ENHRY and SYGVKD. The CDR3 is 13 amino acids. The V and J ends lost 7 bases and 2 bases respectively, with 12 bases between them. The CDR3 loop is CAITGPPTYEQYF. The DNA of the CDR3 is TGTGCCATCACTGGGCCGCCAACCTACGAGCAGTACTTC.